A selection of T cell receptor beta chains follows, all from one sample in a study of blood T cell repertoires in COVID-19. Only in-frame clones appear in the TCRdb table, and some are missing; sequencing was by immunoSEQ multiplex PCR. The sample shows roughly 49,000 clones, under 70% of them seen only once. Material for sequencing was peripheral blood. These receptors all come from a woman between 65 and 79 years old with acute or convalescent COVID-19. Each CDR3 is given with its conserved first and last residue. D genes are given only for firm matches.

D	V	J	DNA	CDR3
-	TRBV28	TRBJ2-1	TGTGCCAGCACCTCAGGGTCCTCCTACAATGAGCAGTTCTTC	CASTSGSSYNEQFF
-	TRBV7-8	TRBJ1-2	TGTGCCAGCAGCCTAAAATGGAGCTATGGCTACACCTTC	CASSLKWSYGYTF
-	TRBV15	TRBJ2-7	TGTGCCACCAGCAGCATTAAGTCGACAGATTCCTACGAGCAGTACTTC	CATSSIKSTDSYEQYF
TRBD1	TRBV24-1	TRBJ1-2	TGTGCCACCAGTGATAGGACAGGGGCGCATGGCTACACCTTC	CATSDRTGAHGYTF
TRBD2	TRBV19	TRBJ2-3	TGTGCCAGTAGTATTCTAGCGGGGGGGAGCACAGATACGCAGTATTTT	CASSILAGGSTDTQYF
TRBD2	TRBV6-5	TRBJ2-1	TGTGCCAGCAGCGCCCTAGCGGGAGGTGAGAATGAGCAGTTCTTC	CASSALAGGENEQFF
TRBD1	TRBV24-1	TRBJ2-5	TGTGCCACCAGTGATTTTGAACAGGGGATGAGAGAGACCCAGTACTTC	CATSDFEQGMRETQYF
-	TRBV25-1	TRBJ1-3	TGTGCCAGCAGTGAATACAGCTCTGGAAACACCATATATTTT	CASSEYSSGNTIYF
TRBD1	TRBV3-1/TRBV3-2	TRBJ1-1	TGTGCCAGCAGCCAAAACAGGGGCACTGAAGCTTTCTTT	CASSQNRGTEAFF
-	TRBV9	TRBJ1-5	TGTGCCAGCAGCGCCGACGCGGGGGGACAGCCCCAGCATTTT	CASSADAGGQPQHF